Sequencing of this TCR beta chain was carried out in a study of blood T cell repertoires in COVID-19. Turning to the study itself: The United States, Italy and Spain provided the acute and convalescent COVID-19 samples.

Recovered Cohort 3 donors showed two negative PCRs, clearance, or symptom resolution. CDR1 is SGHRS, CDR2 YFSETQ, per germline. V lost 4 bases to trimming and J lost 5 bases; unmatched junction nucleotides: 12. The CDR3 has 16 amino acids. Original processing methods: Estimation of nucleated cell counts relied on the amplification of reference gene primers. Using immunoSEQ multiplex PCR, the repertoire was profiled, and TCRdb retains in-frame clones only, with some absent. V, J and clone size reflect that table, while D and trimming were determined from the DNA. The sample includes a few hundred thousand clones, around nine tenths of them seen just once.

This rearrangement joins TRBV5-1 to TRBJ1-5, with 7 positions matching TRBD1. This receptor was identified in a woman aged 50 to 65 who had recovered from COVID-19. Source material: PBMCs or T cells enriched from blood (not recorded which). The CDR3 loop is CASSLGTAGFDQPQHF. The CDR3 coding sequence is TGCGCCAGCAGCCTCGGGACAGCGGGTTTCGATCAGCCCCAGCATTTT.